This T cell receptor (beta chain) was captured by sequencing in a study of T cell responses to AZD1222 COVID-19 vaccine. The V segment lost 6 bases and the J segment 7 bases; nucleotides outside the gene matches: 9. Germline-derived CDR1 and CDR2 are MNHEY and SVGAGI. This CDR3 is 14 amino acids long. Study-level results: Females made up more of the donors, who were largely white British, and clonal diversity may have come out too low. Spike as a whole was targeted by vaccine-associated CD4 TCRs, dominant at 160-218 and 743-854. The peak T cell response came first, and repertoires were sampled only after it.

Points on this clone: Its specificity is unknown.

Clones were read by immunoSEQ multiplex PCR, and TCRdb kept only the in-frame ones, dropping some. Of 80,000 to 90,000 clones listed, around 91% are singletons. The source was peripheral blood, collected on day 0 of MenACWY control vaccination. This TCR was sampled from an adult in good health. This rearrangement joins TRBV6-5 to TRBJ1-1; 9 positions agree with TRBD1. The DNA for the CDR3 is TGTGCCAGCAGCGTCGGACAGGGGAGAGTTGAAGCTTTCTTT. Its translation is CASSVGQGRVEAFF.